The 26 T cell receptor beta chains presented below share a single source sample, sequenced in a study of T cell repertoires in cytomegalovirus infection. Their antigens remain unidentified. TCRdb analysed the reads with MiXCR anew, one entry per CDR3 protein. Among 450,000 to 550,000 distinct CDR3 sequences, about 39% were seen once, and the ten largest hold about 41%. The specimen comprised cultured PBMCs, sampled from culture after CMV antigen stimulation. These receptors were obtained from a human donor in good health (CMV status not recorded). Some clones in this sample may be carry-over from other donors' samples.

The chain uses TRBV6-6 and TRBJ2-7; D perhaps matches TRBD1 (6 bases). Germline CDR1 is MNHNY and CDR2 is SVGAGI (reference sequence). The CDR3 sequence is 12 residues long. V lost 8 bases to trimming and J lost 9 bases, with 17 bases between them. The CDR3 DNA reads as TGTGCCAGCGCGGTGCAGGGGACGGTGCAGTACTTC. Residues: CASAVQGTVQYF.

This clonotype was counted a few times. The rearrangement links TRBV7-8 to TRBJ1-6; tentatively, D is TRBD1 (5 bases). CDR3 length: 14 residues. Trimming removed 1 base at V and 9 bases at J, with 10 bases between. In germline, CDR1 is SGHVS, CDR2 FQNEAQ. This CDR3 is CASSLVRAGSPLHF. The CDR3 nucleotides read TGTGCCAGCAGCTTAGTCAGGGCGGGTTCACCCCTCCACTTT.

This sequence joins TRBV27 and TRBJ2-7, with 10 bases lining up with TRBD1. The CDR3 is 16 residues long. Germline CDR1 is MNHEY and CDR2 is SMNVEV (reference sequence). V lost 3 bases and J lost 6; bases outside the gene matches: 11. In DNA, the CDR3 is TGTGCCAGCAGTTTCCTACCCGGGACAGGGGAGGGCGAGCAGTACTTC. Its protein product is CASSFLPGTGEGEQYF.

This clonotype was seen a handful of times. The chain uses TRBV6-1 and TRBJ2-7; perhaps TRBD1 as D (6 bases). The CDR3 spans 17 residues. The V gene lost 0 bases and the J gene lost 2 bases, with 17 bases spanning the gap. CDR1 is MNHNS and CDR2 is SASEGT in the germline V gene. The CDR3 here is CASSEADQGTAAYEQYF. The CDR3 DNA follows: TGTGCCAGCAGTGAAGCCGACCAGGGGACGGCAGCCTACGAGCAGTACTTC.

The chain joins TRBV7-2 to TRBJ1-5, with 7 bases lining up with TRBD1. The CDR3 covers 15 residues. CDR1 is SGHTA and CDR2 is FQGNSA in the germline V gene. Losses at the gene ends were 1 base for V and 5 bases for J; bases not matched to a gene: 5. CDR3 sequence (DNA): TGTGCCAGCAGCTTAGTTCAGGGGGAAGATCAGCCCCAGCATTTT. Translating it yields CASSLVQGEDQPQHF.

This clonotype was observed a handful of times. The gene calls are TRBV6-2 or TRBV6-3 and TRBJ1-1; TRBD1 aligns across 7 bases. CDR1 and CDR2 from the germline V gene are MNHEY and SVGEGT. This CDR3 region has 13 residues. The V and J ends lost 5 bases and 10 bases, in that order; junction bases with no gene match: 10. The CDR3 loop reads CASSILSAGGAFF. The CDR3 DNA follows: TGTGCCAGCAGTATACTATCAGCAGGGGGAGCTTTCTTT.

Many counts were recorded for this clonotype. CDR3 DNA: TGTGCCAGCAGCTCGAGGGGGTTCACCGGGGAGCTGTTTTTT. Protein product: CASSSRGFTGELFF. The chain couples TRBV7-2 to TRBJ2-2, with D possibly being TRBD1 (6 bases). The CDR3 extends over 14 amino acids. Per the germline V gene, CDR1 is SGHTA and CDR2 is FQGNSA. Trimming removed 4 bases at V and 4 bases at J, with 10 bases between. The variable domain in full, completed from reference TRBV7-2 and TRBJ2-2, reads GAGVSQSPSNKVTEKGKDVELRCDPISGHTALYWYRQSLGQGLEFLIYFQGNSAPDKSGLPSDRFSAERTGGSVSTLTIQRTQQEDSAVYLCASSSRGFTGELFFGEGSRLTVL.

This sequence joins TRBV19 and TRBJ1-1, with D unresolved. Germline CDR1 reads LNHDA; CDR2 reads SQIVND (reference sequence). The CDR3 extends over 13 amino acids. V was shortened by 6 bases and J by 0 bases, with 8 bases between the two germline ends. The chain's CDR3 is CASRTELNTEAFF. Written as DNA, the CDR3 is TGTGCCAGTAGGACGGAACTGAACACTGAAGCTTTCTTT.

The genes are TRBV6-2 or TRBV6-3 and TRBJ2-7; 8 bases agree with TRBD1. This CDR3 spans 15 amino acids. V was pared by 1 base and J by 3 bases, with 5 bases of the junction left unmatched. CDR1 MNHEY and CDR2 SVGEGT come from the germline V gene. CDR3 protein: CASSYLGQGGYEQYF. DNA of the CDR3: TGTGCCAGCAGTTACTTAGGACAGGGTGGCTACGAGCAGTACTTC.

A note on this clonotype: A read error may account for a junction end that differs from germline. The chain couples TRBV10-3 to TRBJ1-1, with D possibly being TRBD1 (6 bases). Germline V gene sequence: CDR1 ENHRY, CDR2 SYGVKD. CDR3 size: 14 residues. CDR3: CAIGEEQGRTEAFF. The CDR3 DNA reads as TGTGCCATCGGTGAGGAACAGGGCCGGACTGAAGCTTTCTTT.

This clonotype has only one observation. The chain has TRBV7-8 and TRBJ2-2, with 9 bases matching TRBD2. The CDR3 is made up of 16 amino acids. Germline-derived CDR1 and CDR2 are SGHVS and FQNEAQ. The ends lost 6 bases at V and 7 bases at J; junction bases unmatched: 12. The CDR3 sequence: CASRGPLAGVGGELFF. In nucleotides, the CDR3 is TGTGCCAGCAGGGGCCCCTTAGCGGGGGTTGGCGGGGAGCTGTTTTTT.

The J gene is TRBJ1-5, the V gene TRBV6-8; D not certain. With 5 bases removed from V and 2 bases from J, the gap between germline ends came to 10 bases. The V gene's germline CDR1 is MNHGY and CDR2 SAAAGT. The CDR3 spans 14 residues. For the CDR3, the DNA is TGTGCCAGCAGTCCTTTTGGTGGCAATCAGCCCCAGCATTTT. Its protein is CASSPFGGNQPQHF.

CDR3 sequence: CASSFRLNYEQFF. The CDR3 nucleotides read TGTGCCAGCAGTTTTAGACTCAACTATGAGCAGTTCTTC. The chain joins TRBV12-3 or TRBV12-4 to TRBJ2-1; the D is unclear. Trimming pared 3 bases from V and 8 bases from J, leaving 11 bases between. The length of the CDR3 is 13 residues.

This clonotype was detected only a few times. The J gene is TRBJ1-5, the V gene TRBV12-3 or TRBV12-4; D remains ambiguous. V gave up 3 bases and J gave up 7 bases, with 13 bases separating them. This CDR3 contains 14 residues. This CDR3 reads CASSFGGPGQPQHF. CDR3 sequence (DNA): TGTGCCAGCAGTTTTGGTGGGCCGGGACAGCCCCAGCATTTT.

A few counts support this clonotype. The chain recombines TRBV7-9 with TRBJ1-1; unclear D gene. From germline, CDR1 is SEHNR and CDR2 FQNEAQ (reference sequence). The CDR3 length is 12 residues. V lost 5 bases and J lost 10, with 14 bases in between. CDR3 loop: CASSPTAGGAFF. Here the CDR3 DNA reads TGTGCCAGCAGCCCCACAGCGGGAGGAGCTTTCTTT.

This chain links TRBV7-1 with TRBJ1-2; TRBD1 aligns across 11 bases. TRBV7-1 is noted as an ORF with a role that remains uncertain. The trim removed 5 bases at V and 1 base at J, leaving 6 bases unmatched. There are 16 residues in the CDR3. The CDR3 coding sequence is TGTGCCAGCAGCCCATGGACAGGGGGCGTTAACTATGGCTACACCTTC. Its protein is CASSPWTGGVNYGYTF.

V gene TRBV7-9 combines with J gene TRBJ1-5; possible D gene TRBD1, 6 bases. Deletions cut 4 bases from V and 2 bases from J, with 12 bases between. Germline CDR1 and CDR2: SEHNR and FQNEAQ (reference sequence). The length of the CDR3 is 15 residues. As DNA, the CDR3 is TGTGCCAGCAGCTCTGGACAGCCCGGCAATCAGCCCCAGCATTTT. This codes for CASSSGQPGNQPQHF.

The chain recombines TRBV4-1 with TRBJ2-3; D remains ambiguous. Germline V gene lookup returns CDR1 MGHRA and CDR2 YSYEKL. This CDR3 comprises 16 residues. Trimming pared 2 bases from V and 2 bases from J, leaving 14 bases between. CDR3 amino acids: CASSQTPGPITDTQYF. CDR3 nucleotides: TGCGCCAGCAGCCAAACTCCAGGACCTATCACAGATACGCAGTATTTT.

This clonotype was counted only a few times. This chain joins TRBV2 and TRBJ1-5, with TRBD1 as a possible D gene (6 bases). Trimming took off 7 bases at V and 6 bases at J, with 16 bases between the two ends. From germline, CDR1 is SNHLY and CDR2 FYNNEI. CDR3 length: 14 residues. The CDR3 is CASTEGGPTQPQHF. DNA of the CDR3: TGTGCCAGCACCGAGGGGGGACCCACTCAGCCCCAGCATTTT.

The chain couples TRBV7-2 to TRBJ2-7; tentatively, D is TRBD1 or TRBD2 (6 bases each). Between the trimmed V and J ends, which lost 5 bases and 7 bases, there was a span of 15 bases. CDR3 size: 13 residues. The V gene's germline CDR1 is SGHTA and CDR2 FQGNSA. The CDR3 DNA reads TGTGCCAGCAGCGGGGGGCCCGCCGGGGAGCAGTACTTC. Translation gives CASSGGPAGEQYF.

This clonotype was seen more than once but under ten times. This chain connects TRBV7-2 to TRBJ2-1; weak D call: TRBD2 (6 bases). This CDR3 is built from 16 residues. CDR1 and CDR2 from the germline V gene are SGHTA and FQGNSA. Trimming pared 4 bases from V and 0 bases from J, leaving 13 bases between. CDR3 amino acids: CASSSRPAGSYNEQFF. The CDR3 DNA is TGTGCCAGCAGCTCCCGCCCAGCGGGCTCCTACAATGAGCAGTTCTTC.

The rearrangement uses TRBV7-6 and TRBJ2-1; TRBD1 might be the D (6 bases). This CDR3 has 13 amino acids. CDR1 and CDR2 (germline): SGHVS, FNYEAQ. Trimming shortened V by 4 bases and J by 8 bases, and 12 bases separated the two germline ends. CDR3 sequence: CASSSHRADEQFF. The DNA of the CDR3 is TGTGCCAGCAGCTCTCACAGGGCTGATGAGCAGTTCTTC.

The V and J genes are TRBV7-9 and TRBJ2-7, with TRBD1 matching 7 bases. The germline CDR1 and CDR2 sequences are SEHNR and FQNEAQ (reference sequence). Trimming removed 8 bases from V and 2 bases from J; junction bases left unmatched: 9. The CDR3 is 14 residues long. The CDR3 nucleotides are TGTGCCAGCCGTAAGGACAGGTGGCCCTACGAGCAGTACTTC. This encodes CASRKDRWPYEQYF.

J is TRBJ2-2 and V is TRBV27, with 8 nucleotides matching TRBD1. The CDR3 totals 16 residues. Unmatched junction bases numbered 10, after V lost 5 bases and J lost 5 bases. Germline lookup yields CDR1 MNHEY and CDR2 SMNVEV (reference sequence). CDR3 in DNA: TGTGCCAGCAGTCCGTTGGACAGGGCCCCAACCGGGGAGCTGTTTTTT. This gives the protein CASSPLDRAPTGELFF.

The chain couples TRBV20-1 to TRBJ2-7, with TRBD1 identical over 8 bases. The V gene's germline CDR1 is DFQATT and CDR2 SNEGSKA (reference sequence). CDR3 length: 14 amino acids. The V and J ends lost 5 bases and 3 bases, in that order; junction bases with no gene match: 9. DNA for the CDR3: TGCAGTGCTTCACGGACAGGGAGTGTCTACGAGCAGTACTTC. Residues: CSASRTGSVYEQYF.

The chain employs TRBV20-1 and TRBJ1-1; no clear D gene. This CDR3 region has 12 residues. CDR1 DFQATT and CDR2 SNEGSKA come from the germline V gene (reference sequence). Trimming removed 5 bases from V and 3 bases from J, with 10 bases in between. The CDR3 loop reads CSAWRADTEAFF. The CDR3, as DNA: TGCAGTGCTTGGCGGGCGGACACTGAAGCTTTCTTT.